This T cell receptor (beta chain) was observed in a study of B cell selection in AIRE deficiency. General study findings and limits: Healthy donors alone shared roughly 32% of 4,000 or so Treg sequences; patients alone more than 8.5%. Shorter CDR3s marked shared Treg sequences, biased toward few non-templated insertions.

About this clone: Antigen specificity is unknown.

The CDR3 spans 15 residues. The germline gives CDR1 KGHSH, CDR2 LQKENI. V dropped 5 bases and J dropped 1 base, with 14 bases sitting between them. Sorting defined conventional CD4 T cells as CD4+CD127+. The protocol was immunoSEQ multiplex PCR, while the TCRdb copy is restricted to in-frame clones and leaves out a portion. The sample lists 20,000 to 30,000 clones; approximately 97% were seen once. J is TRBJ1-2 and V is TRBV18; D is possibly TRBD1 (6 bases). The sequencing input was conventional CD4+ T cells sorted from PBMCs. The clonotype comes from a human donor with AIRE deficiency. CDR3 sequence reads: CASSKDRTDNYGYTF. DNA for the CDR3: TGTGCCAGCTCAAAGGACAGAACTGATAACTATGGCTACACCTTC.